This T cell receptor (beta chain) is from a study of Graves' ophthalmopathy and Graves' hyperthyroidism. The wider study: Pretreatment peripheral blood was obtained at initial diagnosis. Study-wide findings and caveats: Sensitivity of roughly 88% and specificity of roughly 80% were achieved when a 13-signature model separated ophthalmopathy from stable hyperthyroidism.

The source of the PBMCs was more than 9.5 ml of fresh peripheral blood. Beta-chain TCR CDR3 regions were amplified from RNA transcripts. A first-round RT-PCR used HTBI primers, followed by a second-round multiplex PCR. MiXCR, run by TCRdb on the multiplex PCR reads, gives a single entry per CDR3 protein. The table includes about 14,000 distinct CDR3 sequences, around 50% detected once. CDR3 length: 15 residues. CDR1 and CDR2 (germline): ENHRY, SYGVKD. V was clipped by 3 bases and J by 6 bases; unmatched bases: 9. In this sample, this clonotype turned up many times. The target antigen is unknown. The rearrangement links TRBV10-3 to TRBJ2-7; TRBD1 matches at 9 bases. Material: peripheral blood. This receptor was obtained from a woman aged 25 to 45 with Graves' ophthalmopathy. DNA of the CDR3: TGTGCCATCAGTGATAGAGAACAGGGGGCGGTCGAGCAGTACGTC. This encodes CAISDREQGAVEQYV.